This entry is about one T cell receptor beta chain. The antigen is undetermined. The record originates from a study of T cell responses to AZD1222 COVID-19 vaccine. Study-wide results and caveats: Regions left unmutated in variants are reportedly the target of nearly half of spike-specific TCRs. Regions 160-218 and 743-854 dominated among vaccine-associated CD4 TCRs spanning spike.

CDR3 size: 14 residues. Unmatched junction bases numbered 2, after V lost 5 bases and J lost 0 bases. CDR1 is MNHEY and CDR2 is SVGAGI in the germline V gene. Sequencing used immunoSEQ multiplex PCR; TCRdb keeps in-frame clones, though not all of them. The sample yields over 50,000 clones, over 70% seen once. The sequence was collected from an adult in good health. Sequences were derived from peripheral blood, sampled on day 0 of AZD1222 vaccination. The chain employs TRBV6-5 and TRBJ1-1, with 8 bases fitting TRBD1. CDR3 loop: CASSLDRVNTEAFF. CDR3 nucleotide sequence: TGTGCCAGCAGTCTGGACAGGGTGAACACTGAAGCTTTCTTT.